This entry lists 11 T cell receptor beta chains sequenced from one sample in a study of identical twins listed by TCRdb under 2016. Library prep was done by 5' RACE. TCRdb shows the sequencer as Illumina HiSeq 2000. The public reads were reanalyzed by TCRdb: fastp trimming at Q25, MiXCR alignment, in-frame beta chains only. Rows are unified per CDR3 protein, each entry keeping the most common DNA and genes. The sample data list over 500,000 distinct CDR3 sequences, and roughly a fifth of these were observed just once. Around 0.9% of the sample is in the top ten clones. Another study also made use of these data, one on T cells expressing NK-cell markers.

The sample comprised CD4+ T cells sorted from blood. The receptor source for this set is a woman aged 18 to 35 in good health.

The chain combines TRBV7-6 with TRBJ1-1; D is unresolved. Trimming cost V 2 bases and J 5 bases, with 15 bases left between them. CDR3 length: 15 amino acids. The germline V gene has CDR1 SGHVS and CDR2 FNYEAQ. The CDR3 loop reads CASSLQQGWITEAFF. As DNA, the CDR3 is TGTGCCAGCAGCTTACAGCAAGGCTGGATTACTGAAGCTTTCTTT.

This clonotype was observed a few times. V gene TRBV3-1 combines with J gene TRBJ1-1, with D unresolved. The CDR3 spans 11 residues. The V and J ends lost 4 bases and 6 bases respectively, with 6 bases between them. Germline CDR1 reads LGHDT; CDR2 reads YNNKEL (reference sequence). CDR3 sequence reads: CASSRGAEAFF. CDR3 sequence (DNA): TGTGCCAGCAGCCGAGGCGCTGAAGCTTTCTTT.

This chain uses TRBV14 with TRBJ1-2; TRBD1 agrees at 10 bases. CDR1 SGHDN and CDR2 FVKESK come from the germline V gene. V trimming: 5 bases; J trimming: 2 bases; junction bases outside the gene matches: 5. The length of the CDR3 is 15 residues. In DNA, the CDR3 is TGTGCCAGCAGCGAGGGACAGGGGTACAACTATGGCTACACCTTC. This sequence encodes CASSEGQGYNYGYTF.

This chain uses TRBV3-1 with TRBJ2-1; D perhaps matches TRBD2 (6 bases). This CDR3 spans 13 amino acids. V dropped 1 base and J dropped 7 bases, with 8 bases sitting between them. Germline lookup yields CDR1 LGHDT and CDR2 YNNKEL (reference sequence). This chain's CDR3 is CASSQGTTNEQFF. CDR3 DNA: TGTGCCAGCAGCCAAGGGACTACAAATGAGCAGTTCTTC.

In this sample, this clonotype turned up a few times. The chain is built from TRBV6-4 and TRBJ2-1, with D uncertain. Germline values: CDR1 MRHNA, CDR2 SNTAGT. This CDR3 contains 14 residues. V was clipped by 0 bases and J by 3 bases, with 6 bases between them. CDR3 region: CASSDSGSYNEQFF. Written as DNA, the CDR3 is TGTGCCAGCAGTGACTCGGGCAGCTACAATGAGCAGTTCTTC.

This clonotype showed up many times. This chain joins TRBV3-1 and TRBJ2-7; 14 nucleotides agree with TRBD2. The V segment lost 3 bases and the J segment 5 bases; nucleotides outside the gene matches: 6. Germline CDR1 and CDR2: LGHDT and YNNKEL (reference sequence). The length of the CDR3 is 16 residues. CDR3 amino acids: CASSHGGLAGGDEQYF. CDR3 nucleotides: TGTGCCAGCAGCCACGGAGGACTAGCGGGAGGAGACGAGCAGTACTTC.

DNA for the CDR3: TGCAGTGAAATCGGGGCAGGGTCGAATCAGCCCCAGCATTTT. The encoded protein is CSEIGAGSNQPQHF. This chain connects TRBV20-1 to TRBJ1-5, with D possibly matching TRBD1 (5 bases). Trimming removed 7 bases from V and 4 bases from J, with 17 bases in between. CDR1 DFQATT and CDR2 SNEGSKA come from the germline V gene (reference sequence). This CDR3 has 14 amino acids.

The chain has TRBV20-1 and TRBJ1-1, with D hard to call. There are 15 residues in the CDR3. V was clipped by 0 bases and J by 4 bases, with 15 bases between them. CDR1 and CDR2 (germline): DFQATT, SNEGSKA (reference sequence). In DNA form, the CDR3 reads TGCAGTGCTAGAGATCGTATGGGATTGGGCACTGAAGCTTTCTTT. Its protein is CSARDRMGLGTEAFF.

This clonotype was counted between two and nine times. This chain links TRBV28 with TRBJ2-1; TRBD1 might be the D (6 bases). Germline-derived CDR1 and CDR2 are MDHEN and SYDVKM. Trimming shortened V by 6 bases and J by 0 bases, and 15 bases separated the two germline ends. This CDR3 spans 16 amino acids. CDR3 nucleotides: TGTGCCAGCAGAACTCGGGGACACCTCTCCTACAATGAGCAGTTCTTC. This gives the protein CASRTRGHLSYNEQFF.

This clonotype was counted many times. The chain couples TRBV30 to TRBJ2-1; D is possibly TRBD1 or TRBD2 (5 bases each). V lost 8 bases and J 9 bases, leaving 11 bases between the germline ends. Germline V gives CDR1 GTSNPN, CDR2 SVGIG (reference sequence). There are 10 residues in the CDR3. The CDR3 region has the DNA TGTGCCCTGGGACCGATTGAGCAGTTCTTC. Translation: CALGPIEQFF.

The V call is TRBV2, the J call TRBJ2-7; D remains ambiguous. The CDR3 is 12 amino acids. Germline CDR1 SNHLY, CDR2 FYNNEI. Trimming took off 7 bases at V and 0 bases at J, with 7 bases between the two ends. Written as DNA, the CDR3 is TGTGCCAGCAAACTTGACTCCTACGAGCAGTACTTC. This translates into CASKLDSYEQYF. The full variable domain, rest sourced from reference TRBV2 and TRBJ2-7, is EPEVTQTPSHQVTQMGQEVILRCVPISNHLYFYWYRQILGQKVEFLVSFYNNEISEKSEIFDDQFSVERPDGSNFTLKIRSTKLEDSAMYFCASKLDSYEQYFGPGTRLTVT.